Below, 15 T cell receptor beta chains from the same sample are listed, as sequenced in a study of blood T cell repertoires in COVID-19. Only in-frame clones appear in the TCRdb table, and some are missing; sequencing was by immunoSEQ multiplex PCR. The sample has about 140,000 clones, almost 85% seen once. Sequencing was performed on peripheral blood. These receptors were obtained from a man between 50 and 59 years old with acute or convalescent COVID-19.

Worth noting for this clone: Other DNA sequences of this sample code for an identical CDR3. The gene calls are TRBV3-1 (or the pseudogene TRBV3-2) and TRBJ2-7, with 9 bases aligning to TRBD2. The trim removed 3 bases at V and 2 bases at J, leaving 2 bases unmatched. The CDR3 length is 14 residues. From germline, CDR1 is LGHDT and CDR2 YNNKEL (reference sequence). CDR3 nucleotides: TGTGCCAGCAGCCAGGGCGGGGGGGCCTACGAGCAGTACTTC. Its protein product is CASSQGGGAYEQYF.

J is TRBJ2-1 and V is TRBV12-3 or TRBV12-4; D ambiguous. V lost 8 bases and J lost 0, with 8 bases in between. The CDR3 is 13 amino acids. The CDR3 loop reads CASCLSSYNEQFF. CDR3 DNA: TGTGCCAGCTGCCTCAGCTCCTACAATGAGCAGTTCTTC.

The V gene is TRBV19, the J gene TRBJ2-7; perhaps TRBD1 as D (8 bases). The CDR3 runs 13 residues. V dropped 3 bases and J dropped 9 bases, with 15 bases sitting between them. The germline CDR1 and CDR2 sequences are LNHDA and SQIVND (reference sequence). This CDR3 reads CASSIGQGGGQYF. DNA for the CDR3: TGTGCCAGTAGTATCGGACAGGGAGGGGGGCAGTACTTC.

The chain recombines TRBV20-1 with TRBJ1-2; 9 nucleotides line up with TRBD1. With 3 bases clipped from V and 2 bases from J, the junction kept 1 base outside the gene matches. This CDR3 has 13 residues. The germline CDR1 and CDR2 sequences are DFQATT and SNEGSKA (reference sequence). CDR3 loop: CSASTGGNYGYTF. The DNA for the CDR3 is TGCAGTGCTAGTACAGGGGGCAACTATGGCTACACCTTC.

The chain joins TRBV15 to TRBJ2-2; 8 bases fit TRBD2. The CDR3 has 15 amino acids. The germline CDR1 and CDR2 sequences are LNHNV and YYDKDF (reference sequence). With 8 bases clipped from V and 4 bases from J, the junction kept 9 bases outside the gene matches. The CDR3: CATRRGGVVTGELFF. The CDR3 region has the DNA TGTGCCACCCGCCGGGGGGGGGTAGTCACCGGGGAGCTGTTTTTT. Using reference TRBV15 and TRBJ2-2 for the parts outside the CDR3, the full variable domain is DAMVIQNPRYQVTQFGKPVTLSCSQTLNHNVMYWYQQKSSQAPKLLFHYYDKDFNNEADTPDNFQSRRPNTSFCFLDIRSPGLGDTAMYLCATRRGGVVTGELFFGEGSRLTVL.

J is TRBJ1-6 and V is TRBV4-1; D call uncertain. This CDR3 has 14 residues. Trimming took off 1 base at V and 5 bases at J, with 6 bases between the two ends. CDR1 is MGHRA and CDR2 is YSYEKL in the germline V gene. This CDR3 is CASSQGANNSPLHF. In DNA form, the CDR3 reads TGCGCCAGCAGCCAAGGGGCTAATAATTCACCCCTCCACTTT.

The V and J genes are TRBV18 and TRBJ1-6, with 7 bases matching TRBD1. The germline V gene encodes CDR1 KGHSH and CDR2 LQKENI. The CDR3 runs to 15 residues. The V and J ends lost 4 bases and 8 bases, in that order; junction bases with no gene match: 8. This CDR3 is CASSLTQGQDSPLHF. CDR3 in DNA: TGTGCCAGCTCACTAACACAGGGGCAAGATTCACCCCTCCACTTT.

CDR3 in DNA: TGTGCCAGCAGCCTTAACCCCCCAACGACAGGGTCCGTCTACACCTTC. Amino acids: CASSLNPPTTGSVYTF. The rearrangement joins TRBV11-2 to TRBJ1-2; 7 bases line up with TRBD1. The CDR3 has 16 amino acids. CDR1 is SGHAT and CDR2 is FQNNGV in the germline V gene. V was pared by 5 bases and J by 10 bases, with 19 bases of the junction left unmatched.

A single count supports this clone. The chain joins TRBV19 to TRBJ2-7; TRBD2 matches at 7 bases. Germline V CDR1 and CDR2: LNHDA, SQIVND (reference sequence). This CDR3 is built from 19 residues. V was clipped by 1 base and J by 0 bases; unmatched bases: 15. In DNA form, the CDR3 reads TGTGCCAGTAGTATAGGCCCGCGAAGGGGCGGGAGTGGCTCCTACGAGCAGTACTTC. Its protein is CASSIGPRRGGSGSYEQYF.

This chain links TRBV24-1 with TRBJ2-1, with a weak D call TRBD1 (6 bases). The length of the CDR3 is 18 residues. V was shortened by 12 bases and J by 5 bases, with 31 bases between the two germline ends. Per germline, CDR1 KGHDR and CDR2 SFDVKD. This chain's CDR3 is CADKTRASQGPPNNEQFF. The CDR3 DNA sequence: TGTGCCGATAAGACCAGGGCCTCACAGGGACCGCCGAACAATGAGCAGTTCTTC.

The chain couples TRBV29-1 to TRBJ1-1; possibly TRBD1 for D (5 bases). Trimming removed 1 base from V and 6 bases from J, with 9 bases in between. The CDR3 consists of 12 residues. Germline V CDR1 and CDR2: SQVTM, ANQGSEA. The CDR3 region is CSVEGAGPEAFF. The CDR3 nucleotides are TGCAGCGTTGAAGGGGCGGGACCTGAAGCTTTCTTT.

V and J are TRBV5-1 and TRBJ2-1; TRBD1 matches at 7 bases. CDR1 is SGHRS, CDR2 YFSETQ, per germline. The trim removed 0 bases at V and 2 bases at J, leaving 2 bases unmatched. This CDR3 spans 15 amino acids. Here the CDR3 DNA reads TGCGCCAGCAGCTTGGAGGGGGCTACCTACAATGAGCAGTTCTTC. Translation gives CASSLEGATYNEQFF.

This clone was seen once. The chain uses TRBV6-5 and TRBJ1-5; the match to TRBD1 covers 7 bases. The CDR3 has 14 amino acids. CDR1 is MNHEY and CDR2 is SVGAGI in the germline V gene. V was pared by 5 bases and J by 5 bases, with 6 bases of the junction left unmatched. The CDR3 DNA reads TGTGCCAGCAGTCCGACAGGGATCGATCAGCCCCAGCATTTT. Translation: CASSPTGIDQPQHF.

This rearrangement joins TRBV7-3 to TRBJ2-3, with a tentative D call TRBD2 (7 bases). V was pared by 0 bases and J by 0 bases, with 16 bases between. The CDR3 totals 18 residues. Germline V gives CDR1 SGHTA, CDR2 FQGTGA. The CDR3 coding sequence is TGTGCCAGCAGCTTAACTCGGGGGGCTATGGAAAGCACAGATACGCAGTATTTT. Translated, it gives CASSLTRGAMESTDTQYF.

The chain links TRBV27 to TRBJ2-3; D may be TRBD1 (5 bases). The CDR3 extends over 13 amino acids. V lost 6 bases and J 2 bases, leaving 9 bases between the germline ends. The germline V gene has CDR1 MNHEY and CDR2 SMNVEV (reference sequence). The CDR3 region is CASSPDTTDTQYF. The DNA for the CDR3 is TGTGCCAGCAGCCCGGACACCACAGATACGCAGTATTTT.